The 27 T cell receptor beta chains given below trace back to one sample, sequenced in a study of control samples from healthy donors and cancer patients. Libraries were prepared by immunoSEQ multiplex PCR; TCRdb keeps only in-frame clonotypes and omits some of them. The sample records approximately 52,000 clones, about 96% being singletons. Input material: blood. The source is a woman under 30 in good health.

The DNA of the CDR3 is TGTGCCAGCAGCGCCAGGGACACAGCTTCGGGGACCCAGTACTTC. Encoded protein: CASSARDTASGTQYF. The chain has TRBV9 and TRBJ2-5; D perhaps matches TRBD1 (6 bases). The CDR3 has 15 amino acids. Germline loops: CDR1 SGDLS, CDR2 YYNGEE. The V gene lost 3 bases and the J gene lost 7 bases, with 19 bases spanning the gap.

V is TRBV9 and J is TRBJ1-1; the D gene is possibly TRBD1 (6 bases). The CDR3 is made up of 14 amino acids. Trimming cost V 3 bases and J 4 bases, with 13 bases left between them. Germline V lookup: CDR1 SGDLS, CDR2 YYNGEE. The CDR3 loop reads CASSEGGRSTEAFF. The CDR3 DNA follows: TGTGCCAGCAGCGAGGGGGGGAGAAGCACTGAAGCTTTCTTT. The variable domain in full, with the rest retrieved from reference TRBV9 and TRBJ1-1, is DSGVTQTPKHLITATGQRVTLRCSPRSGDLSVYWYQQSLDQGLQFLIQYYNGEERAKGNILERFSAQQFPDLHSELNLSSLELGDSALYFCASSEGGRSTEAFFGQGTRLTVV.

The CDR3 DNA follows: TGTGCCAGCAATATACTAGCGGGGGGCGGAGAGACCCAGTACTTC. Translating it yields CASNILAGGGETQYF. The gene calls are TRBV6-5 and TRBJ2-5, with 12 bases identical to TRBD2. The length of the CDR3 is 15 residues. CDR1 MNHEY and CDR2 SVGAGI come from the germline V gene. The J segment lost 4 bases and the V segment lost 7 bases, leaving 7 bases of the junction unmatched.

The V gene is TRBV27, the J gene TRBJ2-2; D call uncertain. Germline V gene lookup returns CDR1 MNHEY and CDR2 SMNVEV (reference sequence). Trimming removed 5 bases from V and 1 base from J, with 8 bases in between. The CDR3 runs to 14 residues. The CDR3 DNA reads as TGTGCCAGCAGTCCCGGCCTGAACACCGGGGAGCTGTTTTTT. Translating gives CASSPGLNTGELFF.

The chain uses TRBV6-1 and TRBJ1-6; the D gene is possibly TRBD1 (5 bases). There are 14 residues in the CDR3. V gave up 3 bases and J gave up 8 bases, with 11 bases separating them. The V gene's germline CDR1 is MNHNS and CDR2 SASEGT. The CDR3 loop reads CASSEILGDSPLHF. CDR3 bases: TGTGCCAGCAGTGAGATTTTGGGGGATTCACCCCTCCACTTT.

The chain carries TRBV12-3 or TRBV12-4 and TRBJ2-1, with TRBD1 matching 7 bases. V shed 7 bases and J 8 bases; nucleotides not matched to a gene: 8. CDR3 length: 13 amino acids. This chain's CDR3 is CASNQGVLYEQFF. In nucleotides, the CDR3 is TGTGCCAGCAACCAGGGGGTCTTGTATGAGCAGTTCTTC.

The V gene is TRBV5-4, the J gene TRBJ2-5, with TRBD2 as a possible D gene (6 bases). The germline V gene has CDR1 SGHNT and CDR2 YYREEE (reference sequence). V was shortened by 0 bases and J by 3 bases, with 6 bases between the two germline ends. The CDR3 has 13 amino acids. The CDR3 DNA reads TGTGCCAGCAGCTTGGGGGGGGAAGAGACCCAGTACTTC. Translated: CASSLGGEETQYF.

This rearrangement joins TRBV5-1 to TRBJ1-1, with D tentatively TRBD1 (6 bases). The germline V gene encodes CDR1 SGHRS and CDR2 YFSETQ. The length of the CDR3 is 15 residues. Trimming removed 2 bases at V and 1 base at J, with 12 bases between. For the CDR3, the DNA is TGCGCCAGCAGCTTCGGGGGGGCCGAGAACACTGAAGCTTTCTTT. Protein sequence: CASSFGGAENTEAFF.

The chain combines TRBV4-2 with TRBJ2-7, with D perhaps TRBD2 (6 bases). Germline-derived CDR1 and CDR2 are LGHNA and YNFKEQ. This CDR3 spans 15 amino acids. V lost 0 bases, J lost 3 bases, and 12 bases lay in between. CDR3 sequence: CASSQERDGGYEQYF. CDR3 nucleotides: TGTGCCAGCAGCCAAGAACGGGACGGGGGCTACGAGCAGTACTTC.

The CDR3 nucleotides read TGTGCCAGTAATTGGGGGGGTAGCACAGATACGCAGTATTTT. Translation: CASNWGGSTDTQYF. The chain has TRBV19 and TRBJ2-3; 7 nucleotides agree with TRBD2. The V gene's germline CDR1 is LNHDA and CDR2 SQIVND (reference sequence). V gave up 7 bases and J gave up 0 bases; unmatched junction bases: 4. This CDR3 has 14 amino acids.

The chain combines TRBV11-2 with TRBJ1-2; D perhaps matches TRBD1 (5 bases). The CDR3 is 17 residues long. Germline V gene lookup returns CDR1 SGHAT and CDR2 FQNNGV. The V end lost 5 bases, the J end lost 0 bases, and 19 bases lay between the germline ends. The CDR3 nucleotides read TGTGCCAGCAGCCCGGGACTTAACCGGAGAGCTAACTATGGCTACACCTTC. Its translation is CASSPGLNRRANYGYTF. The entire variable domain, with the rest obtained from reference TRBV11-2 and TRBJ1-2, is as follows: EAGVAQSPRYKIIEKRQSVAFWCNPISGHATLYWYQQILGQGPKLLIQFQNNGVVDDSQLPKDRFSAERLKGVDSTLKIQPAKLEDSAVYLCASSPGLNRRANYGYTFGSGTRLTVV.

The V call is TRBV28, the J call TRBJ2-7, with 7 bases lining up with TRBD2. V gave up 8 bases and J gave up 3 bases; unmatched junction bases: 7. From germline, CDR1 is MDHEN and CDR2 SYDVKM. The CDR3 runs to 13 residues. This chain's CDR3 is CASRDGRSYEQYF. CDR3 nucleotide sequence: TGTGCCAGCCGGGACGGGAGGAGCTACGAGCAGTACTTC.

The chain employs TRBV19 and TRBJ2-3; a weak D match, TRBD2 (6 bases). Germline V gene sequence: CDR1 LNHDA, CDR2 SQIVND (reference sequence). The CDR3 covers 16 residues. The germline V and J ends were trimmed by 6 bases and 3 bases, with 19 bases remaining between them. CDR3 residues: CASSKLAGQGTDTQYF. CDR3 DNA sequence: TGTGCCAGTAGCAAACTAGCTGGCCAGGGTACAGATACGCAGTATTTT. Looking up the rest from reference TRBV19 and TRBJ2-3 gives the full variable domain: DGGITQSPKYLFRKEGQNVTLSCEQNLNHDAMYWYRQDPGQGLRLIYYSQIVNDFQKGDIAEGYSVSREKKESFPLTVTSAQKNPTAFYLCASSKLAGQGTDTQYFGPGTRLTVL.

Here the CDR3 DNA reads TGTGCCAGCAGCAATTCACCTACAGGGTATGGCTACACCTTC. Protein product: CASSNSPTGYGYTF. The rearrangement joins TRBV21-1 to TRBJ1-2; the table's D call TRBD1 went unverified against the DNA. TRBV21-1 is a documented pseudogene. The CDR3 extends over 14 amino acids.

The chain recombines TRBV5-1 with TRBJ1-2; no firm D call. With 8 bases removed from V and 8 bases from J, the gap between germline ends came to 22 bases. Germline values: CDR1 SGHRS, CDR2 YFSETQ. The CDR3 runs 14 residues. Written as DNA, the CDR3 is TGCGCCAGTCGTTGGACCTACCGGGGAAGGGGCTACACCTTC. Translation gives CASRWTYRGRGYTF.

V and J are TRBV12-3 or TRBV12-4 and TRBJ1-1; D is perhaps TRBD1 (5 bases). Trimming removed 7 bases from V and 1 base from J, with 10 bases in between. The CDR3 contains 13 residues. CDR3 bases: TGTGCCAGCACAAGACAGTCGAACACTGAAGCTTTCTTT. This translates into CASTRQSNTEAFF.

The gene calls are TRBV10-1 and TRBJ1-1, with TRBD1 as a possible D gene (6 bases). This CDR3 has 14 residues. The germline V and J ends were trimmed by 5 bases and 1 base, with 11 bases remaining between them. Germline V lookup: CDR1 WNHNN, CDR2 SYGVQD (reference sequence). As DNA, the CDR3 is TGCGCCAGCAGTACGGGGGGCCCGAACACTGAAGCTTTCTTT. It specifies CASSTGGPNTEAFF.

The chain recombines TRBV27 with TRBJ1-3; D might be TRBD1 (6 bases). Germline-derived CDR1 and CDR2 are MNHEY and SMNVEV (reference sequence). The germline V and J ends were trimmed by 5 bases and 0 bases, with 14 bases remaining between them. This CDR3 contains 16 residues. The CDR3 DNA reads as TGTGCCAGCAGTCTTTCCAGGGGCCTCTCTGGAAACACCATATATTTT. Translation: CASSLSRGLSGNTIYF.

The CDR3 sequence: CASSPDRGRNTEAFF. As DNA, the CDR3 is TGTGCCAGCAGCCCAGACAGGGGGAGGAACACTGAAGCTTTCTTT. The V gene is TRBV7-2, the J gene TRBJ1-1; 9 bases are shared with TRBD1. The CDR3 contains 15 residues. V shed 5 bases and J 1 base; nucleotides not matched to a gene: 5. CDR1 SGHTA and CDR2 FQGNSA come from the germline V gene. Using reference TRBV7-2 and TRBJ1-1 for the parts outside the CDR3, the full variable domain is GAGVSQSPSNKVTEKGKDVELRCDPISGHTALYWYRQSLGQGLEFLIYFQGNSAPDKSGLPSDRFSAERTGGSVSTLTIQRTQQEDSAVYLCASSPDRGRNTEAFFGQGTRLTVV.

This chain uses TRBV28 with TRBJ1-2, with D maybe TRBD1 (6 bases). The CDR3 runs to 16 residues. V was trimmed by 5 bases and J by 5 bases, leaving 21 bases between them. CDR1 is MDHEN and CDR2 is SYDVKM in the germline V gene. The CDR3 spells CASSHRAFSLLYGYTF. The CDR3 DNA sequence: TGTGCCAGCAGTCACAGGGCTTTCTCTCTTTTGTATGGCTACACCTTC.

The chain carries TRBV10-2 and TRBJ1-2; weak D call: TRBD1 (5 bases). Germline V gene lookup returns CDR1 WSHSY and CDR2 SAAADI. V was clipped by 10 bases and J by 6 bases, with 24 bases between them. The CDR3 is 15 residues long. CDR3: CATRGSGPIRNGYTF. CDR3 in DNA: TGCGCCACTCGGGGTTCGGGACCCATAAGAAATGGCTACACCTTC.

The CDR3 region has the DNA TGTGCCAGCAGTCTAGACGCGTCTATGCAGTTCTTC. This encodes CASSLDASMQFF. The chain joins TRBV3-1 (or the pseudogene TRBV3-2) to TRBJ2-1; D gene uncertain. The CDR3 loop spans 12 amino acids. Trimming shortened V by 6 bases and J by 12 bases, and 15 bases separated the two germline ends. In germline, CDR1 is LGHDT, CDR2 YNNKEL (reference sequence).

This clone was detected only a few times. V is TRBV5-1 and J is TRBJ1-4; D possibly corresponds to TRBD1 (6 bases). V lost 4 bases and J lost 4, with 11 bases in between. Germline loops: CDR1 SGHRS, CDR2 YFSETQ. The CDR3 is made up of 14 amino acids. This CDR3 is CASSRQADNEKLFF. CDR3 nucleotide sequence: TGCGCCAGCAGCCGACAGGCTGATAATGAAAAACTGTTTTTT.

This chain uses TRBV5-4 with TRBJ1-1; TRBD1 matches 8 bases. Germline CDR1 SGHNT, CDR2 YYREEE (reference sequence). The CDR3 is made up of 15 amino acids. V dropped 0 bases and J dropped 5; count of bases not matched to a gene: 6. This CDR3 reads CASSLAGTGGTEAFF. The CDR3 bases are TGTGCCAGCAGCTTGGCCGGGACAGGAGGGACTGAAGCTTTCTTT.

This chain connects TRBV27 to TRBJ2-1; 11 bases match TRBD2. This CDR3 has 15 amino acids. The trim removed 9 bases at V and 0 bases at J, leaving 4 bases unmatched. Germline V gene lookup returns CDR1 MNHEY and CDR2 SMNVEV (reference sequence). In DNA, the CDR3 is TGTGCCAGTCCGGGACTAGCGGCCTCCTACAATGAGCAGTTCTTC. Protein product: CASPGLAASYNEQFF.

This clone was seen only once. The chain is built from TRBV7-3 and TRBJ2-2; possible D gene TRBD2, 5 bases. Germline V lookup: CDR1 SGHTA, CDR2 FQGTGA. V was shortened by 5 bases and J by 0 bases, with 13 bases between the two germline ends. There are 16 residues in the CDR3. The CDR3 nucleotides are TGTGCCAGCAGCCCAGCGGCGGGTGCGAACACCGGGGAGCTGTTTTTT. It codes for CASSPAAGANTGELFF.

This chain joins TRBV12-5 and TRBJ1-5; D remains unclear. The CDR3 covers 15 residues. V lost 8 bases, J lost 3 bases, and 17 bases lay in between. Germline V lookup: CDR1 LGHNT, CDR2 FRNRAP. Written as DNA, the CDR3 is TGTGCTAGTTCCTCATCAGTGATACTCAATCAGCCCCAGCATTTT. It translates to CASSSSVILNQPQHF.